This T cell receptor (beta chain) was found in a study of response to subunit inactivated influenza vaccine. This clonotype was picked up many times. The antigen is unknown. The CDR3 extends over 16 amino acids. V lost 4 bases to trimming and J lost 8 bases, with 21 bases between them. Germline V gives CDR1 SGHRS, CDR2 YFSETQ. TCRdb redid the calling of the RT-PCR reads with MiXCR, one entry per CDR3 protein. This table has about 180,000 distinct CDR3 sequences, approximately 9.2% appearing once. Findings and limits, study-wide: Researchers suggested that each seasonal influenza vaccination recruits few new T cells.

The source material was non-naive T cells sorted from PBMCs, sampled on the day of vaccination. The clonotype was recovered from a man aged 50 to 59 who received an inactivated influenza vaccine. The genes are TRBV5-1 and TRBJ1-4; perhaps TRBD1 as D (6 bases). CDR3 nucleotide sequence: TGCGCCAGCAGCCATGGAGGTACAGGGTTTTACGAAAAACTGTTTTTT. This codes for CASSHGGTGFYEKLFF.